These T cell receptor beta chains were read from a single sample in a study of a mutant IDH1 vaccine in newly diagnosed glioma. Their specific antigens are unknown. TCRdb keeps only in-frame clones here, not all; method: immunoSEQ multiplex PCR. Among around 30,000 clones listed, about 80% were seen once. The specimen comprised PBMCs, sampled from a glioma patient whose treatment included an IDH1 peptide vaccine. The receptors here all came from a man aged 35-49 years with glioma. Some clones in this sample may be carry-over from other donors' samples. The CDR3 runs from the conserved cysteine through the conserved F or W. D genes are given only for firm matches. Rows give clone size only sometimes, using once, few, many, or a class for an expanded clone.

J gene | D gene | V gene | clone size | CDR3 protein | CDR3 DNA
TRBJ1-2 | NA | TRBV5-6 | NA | CASSLTSNGYTF | TGTGCCAGCAGCTTGACAAGCAATGGCTACACCTTC
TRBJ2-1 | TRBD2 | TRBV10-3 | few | CAISESILAGIYEQFF | TGTGCCATCAGTGAGTCGATTCTAGCGGGGATCTATGAGCAGTTCTTC
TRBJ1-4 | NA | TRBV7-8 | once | CASSLGQGLSTNEKLFF | TGTGCCAGCAGCTTAGGGCAGGGACTTTCAACTAATGAAAAACTGTTTTTT
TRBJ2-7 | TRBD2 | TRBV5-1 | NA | CASSPWGGDYEQYF | TGCGCCAGCAGCCCTTGGGGGGGGGATTACGAGCAGTACTTC
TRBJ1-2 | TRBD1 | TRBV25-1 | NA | CASSPGGWYGYTF | TGTGCCAGCAGCCCAGGGGGCTGGTATGGCTACACCTTC
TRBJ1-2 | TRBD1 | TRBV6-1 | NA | CASSARGRYGYTF | TGTGCCAGCAGTGCCAGGGGGCGGTATGGCTACACCTTC
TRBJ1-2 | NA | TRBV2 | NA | CASSESRAPYGYTF | TGTGCCAGCAGTGAGTCGCGTGCCCCCTATGGCTACACCTTC
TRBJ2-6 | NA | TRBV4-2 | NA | CASSQDAGSGANVLTF | TGTGCCAGCAGCCAAGATGCGGGGAGCGGGGCCAACGTCCTGACTTTC
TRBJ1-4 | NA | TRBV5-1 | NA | CASSLSGSEKLFF | TGCGCCAGCAGCTTGTCAGGGTCTGAAAAACTGTTTTTT
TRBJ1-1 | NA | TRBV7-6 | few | CASSLYTGDTEAFF | TGTGCCAGCAGCTTATACACGGGGGACACTGAAGCTTTCTTT
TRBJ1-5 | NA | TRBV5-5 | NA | CASSLTGLGGNQPQHF | TGTGCCAGCAGCTTGACTGGCCTTGGTGGCAATCAGCCCCAGCATTTT
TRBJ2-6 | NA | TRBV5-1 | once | CASSLGETNVLTF | TGCGCCAGCAGCTTGGGGGAAACCAACGTCCTGACTTTC
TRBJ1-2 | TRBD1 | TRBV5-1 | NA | CASSLDPGQGAYGYTF | TGCGCCAGCAGCTTGGATCCGGGACAGGGGGCCTATGGCTACACCTTC
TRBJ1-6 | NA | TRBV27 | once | CASRADPANYNSPLHF | TGTGCCAGTCGTGCGGATCCTGCTAACTATAATTCACCCCTCCACTTT
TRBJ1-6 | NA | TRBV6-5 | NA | CASSYKGSSYNSPLHF | TGTGCCAGCAGTTACAAGGGCAGCTCCTATAATTCACCCCTCCACTTT
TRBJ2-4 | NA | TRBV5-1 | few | CASSLGFGSGNIQYF | TGCGCCAGCAGCTTGGGGTTCGGGAGCGGAAACATTCAGTACTTC
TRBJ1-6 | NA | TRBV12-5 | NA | CASGYSGMSAGDNSPLHF | TGTGCTAGTGGTTATTCAGGGATGAGTGCGGGGGACAATTCACCCCTCCACTTT
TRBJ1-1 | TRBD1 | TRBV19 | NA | CASSTGGLAVAFF | TGTGCCAGTAGTACAGGGGGGCTCGCGGTGGCTTTCTTT
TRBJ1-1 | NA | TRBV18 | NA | CASSTLQGTEAFF | TGTGCCAGCTCAACTCTCCAGGGTACTGAAGCTTTCTTT
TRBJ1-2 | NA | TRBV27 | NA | CASSLGDNYGYTF | TGTGCCAGCAGTTTGGGCGATAACTATGGCTACACCTTC
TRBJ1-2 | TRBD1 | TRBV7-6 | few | CASSSGTGGRWSYGYTF | TGTGCCAGCAGCTCAGGGACAGGGGGCAGATGGAGCTATGGCTACACCTTC
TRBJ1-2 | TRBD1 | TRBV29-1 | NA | CSVGGGQGYGYTF | TGCAGCGTTGGGGGGGGACAGGGCTATGGCTACACCTTC
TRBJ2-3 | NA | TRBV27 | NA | CASSLSERLRAKDTQYF | TGTGCCAGCAGTTTATCGGAGAGGCTTAGGGCCAAGGATACGCAGTATTTT
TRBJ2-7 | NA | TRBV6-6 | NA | CASSYSEAYEQYF | TGTGCCAGCAGTTACTCGGAAGCCTACGAGCAGTACTTC
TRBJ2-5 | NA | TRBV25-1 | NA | CASSELGQGETQYF | TGTGCCAGCAGTGAACTCGGACAAGGGGAGACCCAGTACTTC
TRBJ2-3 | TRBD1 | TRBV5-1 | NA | CASSITGTGGTDTQYF | TGCGCCAGCAGCATAACCGGGACAGGGGGCACAGATACGCAGTATTTT
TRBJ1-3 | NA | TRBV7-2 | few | CASSWGGSGNTIYF | TGTGCCAGCTCTTGGGGCGGGTCTGGAAACACCATATATTTT
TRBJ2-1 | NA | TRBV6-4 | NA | CASSDSGHNEQFF | TGTGCCAGCAGTGACTCGGGGCACAATGAGCAGTTCTTC
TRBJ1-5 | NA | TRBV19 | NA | CATRSRTGGQPQHF | TGTGCCACCAGATCCCGGACGGGAGGTCAACCCCAGCATTTT
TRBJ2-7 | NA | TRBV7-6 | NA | CASSRGEGSYEQYF | TGTGCCAGCAGCCGCGGCGAGGGTTCCTACGAGCAGTACTTC
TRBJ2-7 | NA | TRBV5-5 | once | CASSLRELRAYEQYF | TGTGCCAGCAGCTTAAGAGAATTGAGGGCCTACGAGCAGTACTTC
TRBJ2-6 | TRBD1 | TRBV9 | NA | CASRAGGSGANVLTF | TGTGCCAGCAGGGCAGGGGGCTCTGGGGCCAACGTCCTGACTTTC
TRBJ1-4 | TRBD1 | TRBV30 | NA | CAWSSGGDEKLFF | TGTGCCTGGAGTTCAGGGGGGGATGAAAAACTGTTTTTT
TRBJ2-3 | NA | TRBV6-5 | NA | CASSTLQGWADTQYF | TGTGCCAGCAGTACCCTACAGGGATGGGCAGATACGCAGTATTTT
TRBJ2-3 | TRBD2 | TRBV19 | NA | CASTIGGGHTQYF | TGTGCCAGTACCATCGGGGGGGGGCATACGCAGTATTTT
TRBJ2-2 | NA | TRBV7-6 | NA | CASSLEGVHTGELFF | TGTGCCAGCAGCTTAGAAGGAGTCCACACCGGGGAGCTGTTTTTT
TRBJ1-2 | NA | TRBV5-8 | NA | CASSRGQQGYGYTF | TGTGCCAGCAGCAGGGGACAACAGGGCTATGGCTACACCTTC
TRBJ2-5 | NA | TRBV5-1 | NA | CASSLGGTAADQETQYF | TGCGCCAGCAGCTTGGGCGGGACCGCGGCAGATCAGGAGACCCAGTACTTC
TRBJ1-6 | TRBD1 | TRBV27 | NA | CASSLSPGGNNSPLHF | TGTGCCAGCAGTTTATCGCCAGGGGGGAATAATTCACCCCTCCACTTT
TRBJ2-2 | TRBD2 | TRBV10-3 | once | CAISDPAREGSHTGELFF | TGTGCCATCAGTGACCCAGCCAGGGAGGGCTCGCACACCGGGGAGCTGTTTTTT
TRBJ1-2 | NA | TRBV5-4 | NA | CASSGDRNYGYTF | TGTGCCAGCAGCGGAGACAGAAACTATGGCTACACCTTC
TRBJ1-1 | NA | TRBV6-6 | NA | CASSELREWTEAFF | TGTGCCAGCAGTGAGTTAAGGGAATGGACTGAAGCTTTCTTT
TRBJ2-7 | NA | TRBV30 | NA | CAWSPPRRQGNLHEQYF | TGTGCCTGGAGTCCCCCCAGGCGGCAGGGGAACCTTCACGAGCAGTACTTC
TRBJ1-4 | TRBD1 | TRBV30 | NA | CAGTGALWGNEKLFF | TGTGCAGGGACAGGGGCCTTATGGGGTAATGAAAAACTGTTTTTT
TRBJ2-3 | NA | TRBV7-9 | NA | CASSLVGTDTQYF | TGTGCCAGCAGCTTAGTTGGAACAGATACGCAGTATTTT
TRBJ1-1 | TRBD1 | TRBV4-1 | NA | CASRPQGAKTEAFF | TGCGCCAGCAGACCACAGGGGGCGAAGACTGAAGCTTTCTTT
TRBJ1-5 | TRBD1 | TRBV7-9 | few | CASSLGQGLSQPQHF | TGTGCCAGCAGCCTGGGACAGGGCTTGAGCCAGCCCCAGCATTTT
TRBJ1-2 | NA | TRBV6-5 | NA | CASSPRGNGYTF | TGTGCCAGCAGCCCCCGAGGGAACGGCTACACCTTC
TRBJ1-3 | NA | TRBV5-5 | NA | CASSLTPRSGNTIYF | TGTGCCAGCAGCTTAACTCCCCGATCTGGAAACACCATATATTTT
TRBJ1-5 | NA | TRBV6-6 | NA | CASSLDHNQPQHF | TGTGCCAGCAGCCTGGACCATAATCAGCCCCAGCATTTT